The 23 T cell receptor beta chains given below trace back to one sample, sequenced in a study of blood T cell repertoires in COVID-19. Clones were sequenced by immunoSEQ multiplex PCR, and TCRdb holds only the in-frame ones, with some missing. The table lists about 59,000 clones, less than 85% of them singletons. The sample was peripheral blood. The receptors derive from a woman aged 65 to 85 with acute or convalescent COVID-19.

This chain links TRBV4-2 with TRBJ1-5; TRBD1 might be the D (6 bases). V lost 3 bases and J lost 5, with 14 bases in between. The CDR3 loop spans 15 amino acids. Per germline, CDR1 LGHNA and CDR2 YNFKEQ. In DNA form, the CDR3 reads TGTGCCAGCAGCCAGCCAGACAGGCCTCATCAGCCCCAGCATTTT. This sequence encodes CASSQPDRPHQPQHF.

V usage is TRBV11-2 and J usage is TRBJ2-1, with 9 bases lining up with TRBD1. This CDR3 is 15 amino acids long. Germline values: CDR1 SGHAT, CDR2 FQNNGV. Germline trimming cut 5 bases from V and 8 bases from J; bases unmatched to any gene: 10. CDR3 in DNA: TGTGCCAGCAGCAAGGGACAGGGTTATAGGGATGAGCAGTTCTTC. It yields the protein CASSKGQGYRDEQFF.

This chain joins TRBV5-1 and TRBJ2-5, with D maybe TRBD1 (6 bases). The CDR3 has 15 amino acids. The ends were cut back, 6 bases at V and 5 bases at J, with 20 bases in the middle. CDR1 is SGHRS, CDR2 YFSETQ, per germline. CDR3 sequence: CASTQTRGLGETQYF. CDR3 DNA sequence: TGCGCCAGCACCCAAACCAGGGGCCTCGGGGAGACCCAGTACTTC.

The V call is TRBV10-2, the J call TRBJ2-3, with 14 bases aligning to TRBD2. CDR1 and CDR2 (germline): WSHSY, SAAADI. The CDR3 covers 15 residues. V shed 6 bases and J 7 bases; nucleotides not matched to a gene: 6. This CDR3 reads CASRQTSGGAYTQYF. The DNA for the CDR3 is TGCGCCAGCAGGCAGACTAGCGGGGGGGCCTATACGCAGTATTTT.

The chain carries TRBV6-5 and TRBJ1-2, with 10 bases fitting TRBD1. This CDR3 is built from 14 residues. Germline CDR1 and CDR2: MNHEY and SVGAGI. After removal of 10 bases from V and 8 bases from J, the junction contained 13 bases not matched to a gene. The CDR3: CATPETDRGHGYTF. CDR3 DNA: TGTGCCACCCCCGAGACTGACAGGGGGCACGGCTACACCTTC.

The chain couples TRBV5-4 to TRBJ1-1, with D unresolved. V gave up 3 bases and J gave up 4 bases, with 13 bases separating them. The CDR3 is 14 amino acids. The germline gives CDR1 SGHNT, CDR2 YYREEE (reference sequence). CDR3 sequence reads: CASSSSGVGTEAFF. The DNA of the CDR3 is TGTGCCAGCAGCTCCAGCGGAGTGGGCACTGAAGCTTTCTTT.

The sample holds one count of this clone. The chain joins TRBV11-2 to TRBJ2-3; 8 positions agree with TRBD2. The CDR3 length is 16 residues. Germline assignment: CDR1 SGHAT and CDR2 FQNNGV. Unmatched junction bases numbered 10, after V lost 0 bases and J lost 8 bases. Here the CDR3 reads CASSLEWSSGRGTQYF. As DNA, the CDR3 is TGTGCCAGCAGCTTAGAATGGTCTAGCGGGCGGGGTACGCAGTATTTT.

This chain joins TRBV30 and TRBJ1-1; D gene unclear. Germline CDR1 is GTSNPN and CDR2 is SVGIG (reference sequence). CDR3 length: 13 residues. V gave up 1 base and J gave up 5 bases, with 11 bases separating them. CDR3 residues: CAWSERSITEAFF. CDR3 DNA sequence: TGTGCCTGGAGTGAACGAAGCATTACTGAAGCTTTCTTT. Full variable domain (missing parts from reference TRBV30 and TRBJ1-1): SQTIHQWPATLVQPVGSPLSLECTVEGTSNPNLYWYRQAAGRGLQLLFYSVGIGQISSEVPQNLSASRPQDRQFILSSKKLLLSDSGFYLCAWSERSITEAFFGQGTRLTVV.

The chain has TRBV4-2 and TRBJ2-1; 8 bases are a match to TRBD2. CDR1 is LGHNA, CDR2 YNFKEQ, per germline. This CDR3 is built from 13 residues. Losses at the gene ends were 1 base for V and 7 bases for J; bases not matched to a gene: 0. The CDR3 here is CASSQGLANEQFF. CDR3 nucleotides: TGTGCCAGCAGCCAAGGACTAGCGAATGAGCAGTTCTTC.

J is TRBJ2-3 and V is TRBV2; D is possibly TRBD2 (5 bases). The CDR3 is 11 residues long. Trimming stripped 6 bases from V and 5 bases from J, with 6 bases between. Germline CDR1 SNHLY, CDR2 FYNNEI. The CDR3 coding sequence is TGTGCCAGCAGGGGGAGAGATACGCAGTATTTT. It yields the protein CASRGRDTQYF.

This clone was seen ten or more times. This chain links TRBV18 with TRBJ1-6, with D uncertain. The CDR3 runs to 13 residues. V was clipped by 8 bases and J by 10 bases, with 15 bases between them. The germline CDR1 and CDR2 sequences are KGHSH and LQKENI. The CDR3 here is CASVFGRESPLHF. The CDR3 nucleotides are TGTGCCAGCGTCTTTGGGAGGGAATCACCCCTCCACTTT. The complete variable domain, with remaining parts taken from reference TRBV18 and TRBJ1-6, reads NAGVMQNPRHLVRRRGQEARLRCSPMKGHSHVYWYRQLPEEGLKFMVYLQKENIIDESGMPKERFSAEFPKEGPSILRIQQVVRGDSAAYFCASVFGRESPLHFGNGTRLTVT.

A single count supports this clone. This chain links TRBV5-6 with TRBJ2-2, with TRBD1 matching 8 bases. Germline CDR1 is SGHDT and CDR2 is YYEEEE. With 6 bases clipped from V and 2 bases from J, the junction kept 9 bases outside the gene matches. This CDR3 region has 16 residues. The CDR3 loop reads CASNFRTGRNTGELFF. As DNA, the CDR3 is TGTGCCAGCAACTTTCGGACAGGGCGCAACACCGGGGAGCTGTTTTTT.

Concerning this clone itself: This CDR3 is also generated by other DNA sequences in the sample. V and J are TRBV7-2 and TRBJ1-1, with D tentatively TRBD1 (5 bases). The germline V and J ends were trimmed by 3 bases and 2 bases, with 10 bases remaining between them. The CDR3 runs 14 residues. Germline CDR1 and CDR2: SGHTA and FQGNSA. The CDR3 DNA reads TGTGCCAGCAGCTTTGGGCAGGGTAACACTGAAGCTTTCTTT. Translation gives CASSFGQGNTEAFF.

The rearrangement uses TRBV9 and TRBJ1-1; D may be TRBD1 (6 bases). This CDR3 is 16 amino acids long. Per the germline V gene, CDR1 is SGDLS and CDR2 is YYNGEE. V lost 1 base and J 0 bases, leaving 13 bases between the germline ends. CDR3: CASSVSGTPLNTEAFF. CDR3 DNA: TGTGCCAGCAGCGTATCCGGGACACCTCTGAACACTGAAGCTTTCTTT.

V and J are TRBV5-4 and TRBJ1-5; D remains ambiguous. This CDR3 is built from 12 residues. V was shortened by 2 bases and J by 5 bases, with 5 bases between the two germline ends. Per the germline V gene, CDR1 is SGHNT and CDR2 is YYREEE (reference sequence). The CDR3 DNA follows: TGTGCCAGCAGCTTTCCGGATCAGCCCCAGCATTTT. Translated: CASSFPDQPQHF. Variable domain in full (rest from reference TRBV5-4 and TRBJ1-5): ETGVTQSPTHLIKTRGQQVTLRCSSQSGHNTVSWYQQALGQGPQFIFQYYREEENGRGNFPPRFSGLQFPNYSSELNVNALELDDSALYLCASSFPDQPQHFGDGTRLSIL.

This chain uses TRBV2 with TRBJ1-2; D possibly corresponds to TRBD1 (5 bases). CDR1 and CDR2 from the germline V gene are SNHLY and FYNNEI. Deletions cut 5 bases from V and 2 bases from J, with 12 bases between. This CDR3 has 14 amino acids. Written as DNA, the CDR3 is TGTGCCAGCAGTAGGGACGGGGGAAACTATGGCTACACCTTC. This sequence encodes CASSRDGGNYGYTF.

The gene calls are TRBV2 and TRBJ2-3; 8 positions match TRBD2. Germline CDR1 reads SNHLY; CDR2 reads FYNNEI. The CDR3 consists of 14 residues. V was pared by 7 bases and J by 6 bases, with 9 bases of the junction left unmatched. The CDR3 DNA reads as TGTGCCAGCAAACTAGCGGCTGTCCAGGATACGCAGTATTTT. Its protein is CASKLAAVQDTQYF.

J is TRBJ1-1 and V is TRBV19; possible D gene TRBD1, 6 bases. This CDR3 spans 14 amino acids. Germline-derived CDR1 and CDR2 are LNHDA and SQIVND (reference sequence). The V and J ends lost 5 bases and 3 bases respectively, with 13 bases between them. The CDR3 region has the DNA TGTGCCAGTAGTTTACCCGGACAGTACACTGAAGCTTTCTTT. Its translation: CASSLPGQYTEAFF.

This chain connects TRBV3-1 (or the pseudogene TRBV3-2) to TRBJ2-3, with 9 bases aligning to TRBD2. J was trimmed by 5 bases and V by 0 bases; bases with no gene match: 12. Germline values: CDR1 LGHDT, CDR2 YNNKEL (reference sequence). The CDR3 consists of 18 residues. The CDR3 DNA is TGTGCCAGCAGCCAAGAGATCGGTGCGGGGGGGCTAATAGATACGCAGTATTTT. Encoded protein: CASSQEIGAGGLIDTQYF.

The CDR3 reads CASSPRAFSDTQYF. The CDR3 DNA sequence: TGTGCCAGCAGCCCCAGGGCGTTTTCAGATACGCAGTATTTT. The rearrangement joins TRBV4-2 to TRBJ2-3; TRBD1 might be the D (5 bases). Trimming cost V 4 bases and J 4 bases, with 12 bases left between them. Germline V gene data show CDR1 as LGHNA and CDR2 as YNFKEQ. This CDR3 contains 14 residues.

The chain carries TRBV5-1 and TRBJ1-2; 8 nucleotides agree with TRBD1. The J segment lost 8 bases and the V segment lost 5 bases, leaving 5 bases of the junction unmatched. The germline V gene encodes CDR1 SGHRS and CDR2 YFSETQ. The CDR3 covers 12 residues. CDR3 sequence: CASRLQGEGYTF. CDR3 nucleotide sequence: TGCGCCAGCAGATTACAGGGGGAAGGCTACACCTTC. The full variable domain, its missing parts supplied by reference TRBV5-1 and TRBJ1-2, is KAGVTQTPRYLIKTRGQQVTLSCSPISGHRSVSWYQQTPGQGLQFLFEYFSETQRNKGNFPGRFSGRQFSNSRSEMNVSTLELGDSALYLCASRLQGEGYTFGSGTRLTVV.

The CDR3 nucleotides read TGTGCCAGCAGCTTGGGGCCAGCTTATAATTCACCCCTCCACTTT. The encoded protein is CASSLGPAYNSPLHF. This sequence joins TRBV11-2 and TRBJ1-6; D is possibly TRBD1 (5 bases). Germline V gene data show CDR1 as SGHAT and CDR2 as FQNNGV. V was trimmed by 3 bases and J by 4 bases, leaving 10 bases between them. This CDR3 comprises 15 residues.

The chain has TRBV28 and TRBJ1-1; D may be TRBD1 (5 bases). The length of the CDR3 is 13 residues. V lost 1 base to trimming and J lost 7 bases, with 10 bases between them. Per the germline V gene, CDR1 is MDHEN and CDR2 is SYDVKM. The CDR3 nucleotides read TGTGCCAGCAGTTTATTAGGGGCGTTTGAAGCTTTCTTT. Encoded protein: CASSLLGAFEAFF.